This TCR beta chain was sequenced in a study of shared T cell receptors in the human thymus. Trimming left V 11 bases short and J 2 bases short, with 15 bases between. This CDR3 is 14 amino acids long. In germline, CDR1 is MNHNS, CDR2 SASEGT. Sequencing used immunoSEQ multiplex PCR; TCRdb keeps in-frame clones, though not all of them. Of some 400,000 clones in the sample, more than 85% were seen once. The clonotype originates from a human donor. Sequenced input: thymocytes. J is TRBJ1-4 and V is TRBV6-1; the D gene is possibly TRBD1 (5 bases). CDR3 region: CAHQDGGTNEKLFF. The CDR3 DNA is TGTGCCCATCAGGACGGGGGGACTAATGAAAAACTGTTTTTT.